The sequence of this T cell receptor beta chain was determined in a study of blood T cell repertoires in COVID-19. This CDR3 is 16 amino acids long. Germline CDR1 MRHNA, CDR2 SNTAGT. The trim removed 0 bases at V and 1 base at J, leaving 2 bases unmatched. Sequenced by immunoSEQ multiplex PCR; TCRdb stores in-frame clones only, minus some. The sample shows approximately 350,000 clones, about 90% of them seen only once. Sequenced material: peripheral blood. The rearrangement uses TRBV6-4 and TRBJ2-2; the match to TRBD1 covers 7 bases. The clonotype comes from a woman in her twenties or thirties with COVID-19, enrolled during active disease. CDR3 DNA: TGTGCCAGCAGTGACTCGTACAGGGGGAACACCGGGGAGCTGTTTTTT. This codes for CASSDSYRGNTGELFF.